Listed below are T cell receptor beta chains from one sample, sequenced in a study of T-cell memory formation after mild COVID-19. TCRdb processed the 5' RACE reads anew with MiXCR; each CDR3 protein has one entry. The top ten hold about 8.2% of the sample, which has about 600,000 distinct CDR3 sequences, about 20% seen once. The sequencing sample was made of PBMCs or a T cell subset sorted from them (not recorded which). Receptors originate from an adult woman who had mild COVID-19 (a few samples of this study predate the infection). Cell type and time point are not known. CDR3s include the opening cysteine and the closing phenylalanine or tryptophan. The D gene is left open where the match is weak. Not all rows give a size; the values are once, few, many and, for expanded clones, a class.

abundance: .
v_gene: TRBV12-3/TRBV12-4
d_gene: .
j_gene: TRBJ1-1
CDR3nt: TGTGCCAGCAGTCGGCACAGCCCTTCCACTGAAGCTTTCTTT
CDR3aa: CASSRHSPSTEAFF

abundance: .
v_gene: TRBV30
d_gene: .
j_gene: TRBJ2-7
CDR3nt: TGTGCCTGGAGTAGGCGCGGGTTCTCCTACGAGCAGTACTTC
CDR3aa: CAWSRRGFSYEQYF

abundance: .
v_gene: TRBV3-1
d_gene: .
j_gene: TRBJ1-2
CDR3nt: TGTGCCAGCAGCCAACGGACTCTTTTGTATGGCTACACCTTC
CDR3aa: CASSQRTLLYGYTF

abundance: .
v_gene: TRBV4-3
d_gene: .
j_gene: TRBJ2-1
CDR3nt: TGCGCCAGCAGCCAAGAAGGGTTTGAGCAGTTCTTC
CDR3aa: CASSQEGFEQFF

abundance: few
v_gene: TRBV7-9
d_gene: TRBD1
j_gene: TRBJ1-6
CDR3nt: TGTGCCAGCAGCAAACGGGACAGGACCAAAACACCCCTCCACTTT
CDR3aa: CASSKRDRTKTPLHF

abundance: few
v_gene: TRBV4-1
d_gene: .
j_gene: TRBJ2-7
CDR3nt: TGCGCCAGCAGCCCCTGGCTCCAGGGCAGCTACGAGCAGTACTTC
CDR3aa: CASSPWLQGSYEQYF

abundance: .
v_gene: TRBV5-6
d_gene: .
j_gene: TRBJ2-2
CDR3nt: TGTGCCAGCAGCCCTATGGGGTGGGAGAGAATGAACACCGGGGAGCTGTTTTTT
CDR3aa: CASSPMGWERMNTGELFF

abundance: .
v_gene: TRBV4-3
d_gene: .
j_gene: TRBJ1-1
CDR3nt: TGCGCCAGCAGCCAAGATCTGTCGGGGCGCTCGGACACTGAAGCTTTCTTT
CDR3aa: CASSQDLSGRSDTEAFF

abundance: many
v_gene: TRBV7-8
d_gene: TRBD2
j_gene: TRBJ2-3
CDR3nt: TGTGCCAGCAGCTTAGCGGGAGTAGCGGGAGTGAGAGATACGCAGTATTTT
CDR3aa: CASSLAGVAGVRDTQYF

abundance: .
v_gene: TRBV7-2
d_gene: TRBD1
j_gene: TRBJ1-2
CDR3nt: TGTGCCAGCAGGATCAACGACAGGGCCTATGGCTACACCTTC
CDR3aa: CASRINDRAYGYTF

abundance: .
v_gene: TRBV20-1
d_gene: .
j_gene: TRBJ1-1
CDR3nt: TGCAGTGCTAGAGGGGGGGCGAGGAACACTGAAGCTTTCTTT
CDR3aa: CSARGGARNTEAFF

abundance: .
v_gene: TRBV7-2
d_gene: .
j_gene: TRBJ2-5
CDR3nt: TGTGCCAGCAGCCGTGGGTCTCCATCGGAGACCCAGTACTTC
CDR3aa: CASSRGSPSETQYF

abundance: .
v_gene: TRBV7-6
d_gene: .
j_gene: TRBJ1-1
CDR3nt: TGTGCCAGCAGTAATTCGCCTTTGAACACTGAAGCTTTCTTT
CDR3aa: CASSNSPLNTEAFF

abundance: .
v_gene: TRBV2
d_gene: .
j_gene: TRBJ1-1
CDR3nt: TGTGCCAGCAGTGTGGCAGACACTGAAGCTTTCTTT
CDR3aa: CASSVADTEAFF

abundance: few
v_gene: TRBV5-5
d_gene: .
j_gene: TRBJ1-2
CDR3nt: TGTGCCAGCAGCTTGGGGACAGTGATTACTATGGGCTACACCTTC
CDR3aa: CASSLGTVITMGYTF

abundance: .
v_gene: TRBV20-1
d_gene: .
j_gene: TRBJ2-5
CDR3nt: TGCAGTGCTAGCAGGGCGTCAACCGCCCGGGAGACCCAGTACTTC
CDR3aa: CSASRASTARETQYF

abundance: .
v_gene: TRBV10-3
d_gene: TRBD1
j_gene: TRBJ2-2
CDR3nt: TGTGCCATCAGTGGTTCATGGGACAGGGGCCACCCGAACACCGGGGAGCTGTTTTTT
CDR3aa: CAISGSWDRGHPNTGELFF

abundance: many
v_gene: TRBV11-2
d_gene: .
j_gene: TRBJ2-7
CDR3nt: TGTGCCAGCAGCCCAATAAGGCACAAGGATTACGAGCAGTACTTC
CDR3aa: CASSPIRHKDYEQYF

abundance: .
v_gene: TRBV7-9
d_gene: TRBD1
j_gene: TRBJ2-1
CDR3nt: TGTGCCAGCAGTCCTAGGGACAGGGCCTACAATGAGCAGTTCTTC
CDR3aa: CASSPRDRAYNEQFF

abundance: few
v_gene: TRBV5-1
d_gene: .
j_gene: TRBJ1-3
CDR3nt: TGCGCCAGCAGCTTGGTGGGCAGAGCAACCTCTGGAAACACCATATATTTT
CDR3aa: CASSLVGRATSGNTIYF

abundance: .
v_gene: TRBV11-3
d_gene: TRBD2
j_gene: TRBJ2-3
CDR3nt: TGTGCCAGCAGCTCGGGGGGACTAGCGCCTGATAGCACAGATACGCAGTATTTT
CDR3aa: CASSSGGLAPDSTDTQYF

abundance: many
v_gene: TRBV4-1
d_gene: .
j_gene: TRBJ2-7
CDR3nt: TGCGCCAGCAGCCAAGAACCCGGGATCCTTTCCTACGAGCAGTACTTC
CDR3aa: CASSQEPGILSYEQYF

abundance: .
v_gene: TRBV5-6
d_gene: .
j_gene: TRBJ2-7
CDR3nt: TGTGCCAGCAGCTCACTAGGACGGCTCTACGAGCAGTACTTC
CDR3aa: CASSSLGRLYEQYF

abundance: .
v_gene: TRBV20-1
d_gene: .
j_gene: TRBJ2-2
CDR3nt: TGCAGTGCTAGAGATCCATCAGCGGGCGCGGTGGAGCTGTTTTTT
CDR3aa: CSARDPSAGAVELFF

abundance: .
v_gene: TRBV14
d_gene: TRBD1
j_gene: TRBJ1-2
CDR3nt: TGTGCCAGCAGCCTAGACAGGGAAAATGGCTACACCTTC
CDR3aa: CASSLDRENGYTF

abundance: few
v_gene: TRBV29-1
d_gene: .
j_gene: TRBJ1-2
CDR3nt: TGCAGCGCCTTAAGTTTGGGCTATGGCTACACCTTC
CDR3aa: CSALSLGYGYTF

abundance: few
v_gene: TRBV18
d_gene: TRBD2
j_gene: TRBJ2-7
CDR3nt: TGTGCCAGCTCACAGGGACTAGCGGGAGGGAGCTCCTACGAGCAGTACTTC
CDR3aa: CASSQGLAGGSSYEQYF

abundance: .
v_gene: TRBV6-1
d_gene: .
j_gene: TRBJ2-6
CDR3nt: TGTGCCAGCAGGGAACGGGTGCCCCGCTCTGGGGCCAACGTCCTGACTTTC
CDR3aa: CASRERVPRSGANVLTF

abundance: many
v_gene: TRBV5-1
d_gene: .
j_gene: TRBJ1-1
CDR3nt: TGCGCCAGCAGCCCGGGGGGGCAGGGGATGAACACTGAAGCTTTCTTT
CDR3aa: CASSPGGQGMNTEAFF

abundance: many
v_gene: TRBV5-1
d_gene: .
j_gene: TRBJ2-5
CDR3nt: TGCGCCAGCAGCCAAACGGACGGCTCGGCAGAAGAGACCCAGTACTTC
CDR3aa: CASSQTDGSAEETQYF

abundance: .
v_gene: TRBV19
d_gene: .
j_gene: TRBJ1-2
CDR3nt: TGTGCCAGTAGTATTTCAGGGGTCTATGGCTACACCTTC
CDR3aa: CASSISGVYGYTF

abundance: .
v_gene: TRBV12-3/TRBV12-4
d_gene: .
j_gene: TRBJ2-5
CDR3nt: TGTGCCAGCAGTTTGGCAAGTAAGAGGGAGACCCAGTACTTC
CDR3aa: CASSLASKRETQYF

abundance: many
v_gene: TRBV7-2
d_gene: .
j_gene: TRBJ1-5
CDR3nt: TGTGCCAGCAGCTTACAGGCGGATAATCAGCCCCAGCATTTT
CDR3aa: CASSLQADNQPQHF

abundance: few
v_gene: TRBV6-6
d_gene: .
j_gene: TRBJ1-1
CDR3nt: TGTGCCAGCAGTTACTCGGGGGGGCCAATGAACACTGAAGCTTTCTTT
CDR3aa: CASSYSGGPMNTEAFF

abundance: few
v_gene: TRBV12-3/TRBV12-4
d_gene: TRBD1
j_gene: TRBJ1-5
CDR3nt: TGTGCCAGCAGTATGACAGGGAGCAATCAGCCCCAGCATTTT
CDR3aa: CASSMTGSNQPQHF

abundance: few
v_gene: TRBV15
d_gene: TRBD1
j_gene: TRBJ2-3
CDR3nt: TGTGCCACCAGCAGGGATAAACCAGGGGGCGCCCCAGATACGCAGTATTTT
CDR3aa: CATSRDKPGGAPDTQYF